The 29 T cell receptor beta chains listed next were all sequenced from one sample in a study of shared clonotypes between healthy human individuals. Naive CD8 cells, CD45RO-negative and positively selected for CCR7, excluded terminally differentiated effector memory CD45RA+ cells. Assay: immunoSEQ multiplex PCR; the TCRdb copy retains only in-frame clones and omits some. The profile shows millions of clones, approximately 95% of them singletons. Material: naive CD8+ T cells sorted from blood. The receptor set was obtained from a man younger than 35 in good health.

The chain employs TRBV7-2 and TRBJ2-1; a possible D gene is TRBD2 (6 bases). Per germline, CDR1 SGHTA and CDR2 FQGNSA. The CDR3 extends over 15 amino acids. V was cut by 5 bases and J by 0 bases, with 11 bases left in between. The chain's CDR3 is CASSLVGSSYNEQFF. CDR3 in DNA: TGTGCCAGCAGCCTCGTCGGGAGCTCCTACAATGAGCAGTTCTTC.

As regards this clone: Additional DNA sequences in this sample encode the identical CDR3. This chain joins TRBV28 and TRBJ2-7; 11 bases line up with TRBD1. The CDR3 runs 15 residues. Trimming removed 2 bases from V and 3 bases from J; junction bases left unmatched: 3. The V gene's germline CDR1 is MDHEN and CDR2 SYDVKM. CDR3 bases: TGTGCCAGCAGTTTAGAAGGGACAGGGGGCTACGAGCAGTACTTC. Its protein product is CASSLEGTGGYEQYF.

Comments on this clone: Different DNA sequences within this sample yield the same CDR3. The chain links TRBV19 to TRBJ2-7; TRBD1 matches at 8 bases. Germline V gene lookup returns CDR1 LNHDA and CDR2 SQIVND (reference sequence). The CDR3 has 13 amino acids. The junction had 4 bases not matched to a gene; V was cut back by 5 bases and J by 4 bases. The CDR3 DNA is TGTGCCAGTAGTTTTGGACAGGGTTACGAGCAGTACTTC. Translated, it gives CASSFGQGYEQYF.

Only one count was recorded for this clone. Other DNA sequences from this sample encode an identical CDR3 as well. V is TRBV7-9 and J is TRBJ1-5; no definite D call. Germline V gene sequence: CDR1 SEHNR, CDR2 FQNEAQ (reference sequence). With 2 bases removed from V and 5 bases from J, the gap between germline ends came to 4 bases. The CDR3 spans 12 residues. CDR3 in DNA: TGTGCCAGCAGCTTATTTGATCAGCCCCAGCATTTT. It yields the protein CASSLFDQPQHF.

The CDR3 coding sequence is TGTGCCAGTAGGATGCAGGTCGACTATGGCTACACCTTC. It codes for CASRMQVDYGYTF. The rearrangement joins TRBV19 to TRBJ1-2, with D unresolved. CDR1 is LNHDA, CDR2 SQIVND, per germline (reference sequence). This CDR3 has 13 amino acids. V was pared by 6 bases and J by 3 bases, with 11 bases between. Filled out from reference TRBV19 and TRBJ1-2, the complete variable domain reads DGGITQSPKYLFRKEGQNVTLSCEQNLNHDAMYWYRQDPGQGLRLIYYSQIVNDFQKGDIAEGYSVSREKKESFPLTVTSAQKNPTAFYLCASRMQVDYGYTFGSGTRLTVV.

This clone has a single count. CDR3 region: CSVEGGTGDNEQFF. CDR3 in DNA: TGCAGCGTTGAGGGGGGGACGGGCGACAATGAGCAGTTCTTC. The J gene is TRBJ2-1, the V gene TRBV29-1, with TRBD2 matching 7 bases. V trimming: 3 bases; J trimming: 5 bases; junction bases outside the gene matches: 7. Germline CDR1 and CDR2: SQVTM and ANQGSEA. The CDR3 totals 14 residues.

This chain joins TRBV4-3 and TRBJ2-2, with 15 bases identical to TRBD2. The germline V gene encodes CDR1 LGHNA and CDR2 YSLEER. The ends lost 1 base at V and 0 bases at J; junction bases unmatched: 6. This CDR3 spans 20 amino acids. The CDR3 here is CASSQGAGLAGGPNTGELFF. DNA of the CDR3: TGCGCCAGCAGCCAAGGAGCGGGACTAGCGGGAGGACCGAACACCGGGGAGCTGTTTTTT.

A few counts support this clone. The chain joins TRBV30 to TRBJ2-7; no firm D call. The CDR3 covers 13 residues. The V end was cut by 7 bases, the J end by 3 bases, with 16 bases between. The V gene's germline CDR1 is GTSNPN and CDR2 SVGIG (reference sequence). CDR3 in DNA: TGTGCCTTTCGGCCGCCACCCAGCTACGAGCAGTACTTC. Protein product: CAFRPPPSYEQYF.

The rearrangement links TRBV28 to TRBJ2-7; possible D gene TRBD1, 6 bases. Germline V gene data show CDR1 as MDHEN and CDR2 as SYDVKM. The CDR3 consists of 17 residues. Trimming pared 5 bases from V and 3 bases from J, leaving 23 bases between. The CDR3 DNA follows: TGTGCCAGCAGTATATCGATTTTGTCGGACAGTAACTACGAGCAGTACTTC. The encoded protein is CASSISILSDSNYEQYF.

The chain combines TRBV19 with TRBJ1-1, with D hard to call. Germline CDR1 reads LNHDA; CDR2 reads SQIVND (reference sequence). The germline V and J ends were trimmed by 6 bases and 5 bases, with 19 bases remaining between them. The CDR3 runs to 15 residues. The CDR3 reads CASSQSPSTGTEAFF. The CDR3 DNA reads TGTGCCAGTAGCCAATCACCCAGTACGGGGACTGAAGCTTTCTTT.

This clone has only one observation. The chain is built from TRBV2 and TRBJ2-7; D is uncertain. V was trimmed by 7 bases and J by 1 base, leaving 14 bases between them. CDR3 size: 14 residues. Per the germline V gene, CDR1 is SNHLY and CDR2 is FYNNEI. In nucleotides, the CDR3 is TGTGCCAGCACCGTGACCCCCACATCCTACGAGCAGTACTTC. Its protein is CASTVTPTSYEQYF. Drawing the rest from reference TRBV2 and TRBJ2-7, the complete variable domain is EPEVTQTPSHQVTQMGQEVILRCVPISNHLYFYWYRQILGQKVEFLVSFYNNEISEKSEIFDDQFSVERPDGSNFTLKIRSTKLEDSAMYFCASTVTPTSYEQYFGPGTRLTVT.

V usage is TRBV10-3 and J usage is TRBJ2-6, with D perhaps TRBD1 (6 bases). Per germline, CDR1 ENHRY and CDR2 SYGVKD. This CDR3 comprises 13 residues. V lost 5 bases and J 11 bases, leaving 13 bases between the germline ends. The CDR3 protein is CAISPSDSYVLTF. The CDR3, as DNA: TGTGCCATCAGTCCCTCGGACAGCTACGTCCTGACTTTC.

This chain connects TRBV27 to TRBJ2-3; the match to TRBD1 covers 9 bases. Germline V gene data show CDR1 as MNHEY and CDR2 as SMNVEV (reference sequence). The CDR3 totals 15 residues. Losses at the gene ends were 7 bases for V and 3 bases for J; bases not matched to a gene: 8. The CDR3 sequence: CASKGQGGGTDTQYF. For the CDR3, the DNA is TGTGCCAGCAAGGGACAGGGAGGAGGGACAGATACGCAGTATTTT.

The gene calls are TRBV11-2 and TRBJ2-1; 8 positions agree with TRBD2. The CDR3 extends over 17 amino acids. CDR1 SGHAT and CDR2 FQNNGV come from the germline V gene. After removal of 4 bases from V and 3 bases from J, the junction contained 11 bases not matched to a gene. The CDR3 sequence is CASSSVAGGQYYNEQFF. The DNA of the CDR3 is TGTGCCAGCAGCTCTGTGGCGGGGGGCCAATACTACAATGAGCAGTTCTTC.

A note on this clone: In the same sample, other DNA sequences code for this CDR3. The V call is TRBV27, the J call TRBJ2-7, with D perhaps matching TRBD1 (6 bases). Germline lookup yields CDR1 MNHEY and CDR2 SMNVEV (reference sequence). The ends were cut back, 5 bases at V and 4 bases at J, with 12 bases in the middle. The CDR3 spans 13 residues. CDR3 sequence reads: CASSLTGSYEQYF. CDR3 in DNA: TGTGCCAGCAGTCTCACAGGGTCGTACGAGCAGTACTTC.

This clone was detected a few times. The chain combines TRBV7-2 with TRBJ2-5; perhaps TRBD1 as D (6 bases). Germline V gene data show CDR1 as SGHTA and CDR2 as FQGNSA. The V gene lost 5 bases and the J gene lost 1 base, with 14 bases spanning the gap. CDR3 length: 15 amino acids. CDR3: CASSADGQSQETQYF. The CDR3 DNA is TGTGCCAGCAGCGCCGACGGACAGTCCCAAGAGACCCAGTACTTC.

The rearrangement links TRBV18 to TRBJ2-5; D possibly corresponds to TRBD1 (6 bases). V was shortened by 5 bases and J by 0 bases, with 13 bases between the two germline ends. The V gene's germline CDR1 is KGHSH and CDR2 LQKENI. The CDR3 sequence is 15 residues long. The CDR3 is CASSWGPEYQETQYF. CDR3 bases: TGTGCCAGCTCATGGGGGCCCGAGTACCAAGAGACCCAGTACTTC.

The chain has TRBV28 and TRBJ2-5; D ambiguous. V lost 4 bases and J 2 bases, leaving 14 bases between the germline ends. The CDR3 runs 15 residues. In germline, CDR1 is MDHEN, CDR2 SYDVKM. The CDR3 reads CASSSLLEAQETQYF. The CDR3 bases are TGTGCCAGCAGTTCCTTATTAGAGGCTCAAGAGACCCAGTACTTC.

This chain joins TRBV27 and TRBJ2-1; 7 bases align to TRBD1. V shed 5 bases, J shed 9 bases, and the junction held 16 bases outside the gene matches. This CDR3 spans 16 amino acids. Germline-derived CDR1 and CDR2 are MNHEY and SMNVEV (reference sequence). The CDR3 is CASSRETGAPPGEQFF. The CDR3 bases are TGTGCCAGCAGTAGAGAAACAGGGGCCCCGCCGGGTGAGCAGTTCTTC.

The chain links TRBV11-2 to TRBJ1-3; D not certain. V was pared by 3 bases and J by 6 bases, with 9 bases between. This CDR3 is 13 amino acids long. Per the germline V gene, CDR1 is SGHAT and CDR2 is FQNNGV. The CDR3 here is CASSFFDPNTIYF. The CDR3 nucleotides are TGTGCCAGCAGCTTCTTCGACCCAAACACCATATATTTT.

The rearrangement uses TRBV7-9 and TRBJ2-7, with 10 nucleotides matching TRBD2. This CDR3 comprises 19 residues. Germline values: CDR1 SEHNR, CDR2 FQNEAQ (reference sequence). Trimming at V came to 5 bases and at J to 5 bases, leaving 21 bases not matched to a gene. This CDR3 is CASSPTKGFESGGAHEQYF. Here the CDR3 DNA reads TGTGCCAGCAGCCCTACCAAGGGTTTCGAGAGCGGGGGGGCCCACGAGCAGTACTTC.

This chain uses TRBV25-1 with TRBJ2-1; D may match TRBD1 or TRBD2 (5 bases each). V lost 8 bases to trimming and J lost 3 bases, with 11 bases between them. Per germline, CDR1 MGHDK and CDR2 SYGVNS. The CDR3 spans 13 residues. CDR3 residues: CASLGAYYNEQFF. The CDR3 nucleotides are TGTGCCAGCCTCGGGGCCTACTACAATGAGCAGTTCTTC. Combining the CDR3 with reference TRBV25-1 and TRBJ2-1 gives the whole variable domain EADIYQTPRYLVIGTGKKITLECSQTMGHDKMYWYQQDPGMELHLIHYSYGVNSTEKGDLSSESTVSRIRTEHFPLTLESARPSHTSQYLCASLGAYYNEQFFGPGTRLTVL.

The CDR3 coding sequence is TGCGCCAGCAGATATGAGGCCAAAAACATTCAGTACTTC. Translated, it gives CASRYEAKNIQYF. The gene calls are TRBV5-1 and TRBJ2-4; D unclear. Trimming removed 5 bases from V and 1 base from J, with 7 bases in between. Looked up from germline, CDR1 is SGHRS and CDR2 is YFSETQ. The CDR3 is 13 amino acids.

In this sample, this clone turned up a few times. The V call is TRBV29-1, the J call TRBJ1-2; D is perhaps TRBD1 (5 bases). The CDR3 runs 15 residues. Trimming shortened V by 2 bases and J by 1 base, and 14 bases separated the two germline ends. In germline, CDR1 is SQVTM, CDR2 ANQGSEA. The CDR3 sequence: CSVEWLVRDNYGYTF. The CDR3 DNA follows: TGCAGCGTTGAATGGTTGGTCAGGGATAACTATGGCTACACCTTC.

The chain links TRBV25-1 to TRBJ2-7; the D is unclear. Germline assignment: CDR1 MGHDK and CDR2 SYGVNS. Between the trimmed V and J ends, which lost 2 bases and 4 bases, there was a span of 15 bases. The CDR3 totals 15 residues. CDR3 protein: CASSEGLQTPYEQYF. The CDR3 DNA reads TGTGCCAGCAGTGAAGGCTTGCAGACCCCGTACGAGCAGTACTTC.

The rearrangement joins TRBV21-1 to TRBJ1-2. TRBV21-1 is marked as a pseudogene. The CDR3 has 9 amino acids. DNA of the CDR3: TGTGCCACTTCCTATGGCTACACCTTC. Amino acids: CATSYGYTF.

The CDR3 DNA sequence: TGTGCCAGCAGCACAACACTTACCGGGGAGCTGTTTTTT. Protein product: CASSTTLTGELFF. The rearrangement uses TRBV6-6 and TRBJ2-2; D is uncertain. The CDR3 extends over 13 amino acids. Germline CDR1 is MNHNY and CDR2 is SVGAGI (reference sequence). Trimming cost V 6 bases and J 5 bases, with 10 bases left between them.

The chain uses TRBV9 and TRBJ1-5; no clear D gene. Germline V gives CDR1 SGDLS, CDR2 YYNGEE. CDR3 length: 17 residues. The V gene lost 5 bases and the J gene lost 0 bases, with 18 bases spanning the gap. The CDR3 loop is CASSSRRKVYSNQPQHF. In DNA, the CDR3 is TGTGCCAGCAGTTCCCGGCGGAAGGTTTATAGCAATCAGCCCCAGCATTTT.

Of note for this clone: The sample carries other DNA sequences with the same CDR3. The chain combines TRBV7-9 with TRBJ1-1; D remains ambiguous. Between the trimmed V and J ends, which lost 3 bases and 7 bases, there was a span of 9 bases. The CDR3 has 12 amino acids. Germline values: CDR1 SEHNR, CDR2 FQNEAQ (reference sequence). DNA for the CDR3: TGTGCCAGCAGCTTGGGCACCCTTGAAGCTTTCTTT. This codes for CASSLGTLEAFF.